This entry lists 9 T cell receptor beta chains sequenced from one sample in a study of vaccination and CD4 T cells after COVID-19. Oncomine TCR Beta short-read sequencing was applied to DNA from cultured CD4+ T cells. Each CDR3 protein gets one entry after TCRdb re-called the PCR reads with MiXCR. The sample contains some 12,000 distinct CDR3 sequences, over 20% of which appear only once. Their cognate antigens are unknown. Treatment of the sample: roughly 11-day PBMC culture with coronavirus spike peptide pools or control peptides (ViraFEST assay). The source was CD4+ T cells from blood, cultured in vitro, collected after SARS-CoV-2 vaccination. The receptors were gathered from a human donor who had recovered from COVID-19.

This clonotype was counted only a few times. The rearrangement links TRBV6-4 to TRBJ1-1; 8 bases align to TRBD1. Per germline, CDR1 MRHNA and CDR2 SNTAGT. The CDR3 is 15 residues long. The J segment lost 4 bases and the V segment lost 6 bases, leaving 10 bases of the junction unmatched. CDR3 bases: TGTGCCAGCAGCCGGACAGGGAAAGGGGGCACTGAAGCTTTCTTT. Encoded protein: CASSRTGKGGTEAFF.

The chain employs TRBV11-3 and TRBJ2-3; the match to TRBD1 covers 9 bases. Looked up from germline, CDR1 is SGHNT and CDR2 is YENEEA. Germline trimming cut 5 bases from V and 4 bases from J; bases unmatched to any gene: 10. CDR3 length: 16 amino acids. CDR3 loop: CASSARDRAGADTQYF. DNA of the CDR3: TGTGCCAGCAGCGCCCGGGACAGGGCCGGCGCAGATACGCAGTATTTT.

This clonotype was counted a few times. The rearrangement links TRBV20-1 to TRBJ1-1; tentative D call: TRBD1 (6 bases). Trimming removed 3 bases from V and 1 base from J, with 21 bases in between. Germline V gene data show CDR1 as DFQATT and CDR2 as SNEGSKA (reference sequence). This CDR3 region has 17 residues. The CDR3 region is CSASKGGGGATNTEAFF. CDR3 bases: TGCAGTGCTAGTAAGGGGGGTGGGGGCGCGACGAACACTGAAGCTTTCTTT.

V usage is TRBV7-2 and J usage is TRBJ2-5, with a tentative D call TRBD2 (6 bases). This CDR3 is 15 amino acids long. V lost 5 bases to trimming and J lost 1 base, with 14 bases between them. Per germline, CDR1 SGHTA and CDR2 FQGNSA. The CDR3 bases are TGTGCCAGCAGCCCCAGACGGGGGTCCCAAGAGACCCAGTACTTC. Its translation: CASSPRRGSQETQYF.

Only a few counts were recorded for this clonotype. This chain joins TRBV5-8 and TRBJ1-2, with TRBD1 matching 8 bases. The CDR3 consists of 13 residues. J lost 5 bases, V lost 3 bases, and 3 bases had no gene match. CDR1 is SGHTS, CDR2 YDEGEE, per germline. For the CDR3, the DNA is TGTGCCAGCAGCTCCAGGGGGCCATATGGCTACACCTTC. Encoded protein: CASSSRGPYGYTF.

This clonotype has a handful of counts. V is TRBV7-2 and J is TRBJ2-1, with 7 positions matching TRBD2. Looked up from germline, CDR1 is SGHTA and CDR2 is FQGNSA. V shed 5 bases and J 1 base; nucleotides not matched to a gene: 5. The CDR3 is 15 amino acids. The CDR3 here is CASSLEGGSYNEQFF. The CDR3 nucleotides read TGTGCCAGCAGCCTTGAGGGAGGGTCCTACAATGAGCAGTTCTTC.

The rearrangement uses TRBV18 and TRBJ2-3; D perhaps matches TRBD1 (6 bases). Trimming left V 1 base short and J 3 bases short, with 11 bases between. The CDR3 extends over 15 amino acids. CDR1 KGHSH and CDR2 LQKENI come from the germline V gene. The CDR3 protein is CASSPLGAETDTQYF. CDR3 coding DNA: TGTGCCAGCTCACCACTGGGGGCAGAAACAGATACGCAGTATTTT.

The chain recombines TRBV7-8 with TRBJ2-7; 8 nucleotides agree with TRBD1. The J segment lost 5 bases and the V segment lost 3 bases, leaving 6 bases of the junction unmatched. Germline CDR1 and CDR2: SGHVS and FQNEAQ. The CDR3 loop spans 14 amino acids. The CDR3: CASSLSQGANEQYF. The CDR3 nucleotides read TGTGCCAGCAGCTTGAGTCAGGGGGCTAACGAGCAGTACTTC.

This clonotype was seen only a few times. The chain recombines TRBV20-1 with TRBJ2-1; TRBD2 aligns across 15 bases. CDR3 length: 16 residues. CDR1 is DFQATT and CDR2 is SNEGSKA in the germline V gene (reference sequence). The junction had 6 bases not matched to a gene; V was cut back by 6 bases and J by 3 bases. As DNA, the CDR3 is TGCAGTGCCCCGGGACTAGCGGGAGGAATCTACAATGAGCAGTTCTTC. It is translated as CSAPGLAGGIYNEQFF.